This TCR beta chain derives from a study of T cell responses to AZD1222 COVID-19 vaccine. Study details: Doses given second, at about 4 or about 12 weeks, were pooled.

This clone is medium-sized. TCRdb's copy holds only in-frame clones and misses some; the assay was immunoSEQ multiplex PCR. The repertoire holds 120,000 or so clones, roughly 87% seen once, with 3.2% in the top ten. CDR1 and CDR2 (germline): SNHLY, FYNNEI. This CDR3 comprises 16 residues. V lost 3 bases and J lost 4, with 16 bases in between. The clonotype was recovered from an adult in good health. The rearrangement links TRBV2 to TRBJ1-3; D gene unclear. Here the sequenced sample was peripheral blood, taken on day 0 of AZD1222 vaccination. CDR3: CASSDRPRVDGNTIYF. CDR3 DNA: TGTGCCAGCAGTGATCGGCCGAGAGTAGACGGAAACACCATATATTTT.